This TCR beta chain was retrieved from a study of T-cell memory formation after mild COVID-19. Germline lookup yields CDR1 DFQATT and CDR2 SNEGSKA (reference sequence). The CDR3 sequence is 16 residues long. V lost 1 base to trimming and J lost 3 bases; unmatched junction nucleotides: 8. Only a few counts were recorded for this clonotype. TCRdb fed the 5' RACE reads into MiXCR, producing one record per CDR3 protein. The repertoire holds 300,000 to 400,000 distinct CDR3 sequences, 13% to 15% seen once, with about 20% in the top ten. The V call is TRBV20-1, the J call TRBJ2-5; TRBD2 agrees at 10 bases. This TCR came from a man between 18 and 29 years old who had mild COVID-19 (a few samples of this study predate the infection). Cell type and time point are not known. The sequenced sample was PBMCs or a T cell subset sorted from them (not recorded which). The CDR3 region is CSARASGGWLEETQYF. CDR3 bases: TGCAGTGCTAGAGCTAGCGGGGGATGGCTCGAAGAGACCCAGTACTTC.